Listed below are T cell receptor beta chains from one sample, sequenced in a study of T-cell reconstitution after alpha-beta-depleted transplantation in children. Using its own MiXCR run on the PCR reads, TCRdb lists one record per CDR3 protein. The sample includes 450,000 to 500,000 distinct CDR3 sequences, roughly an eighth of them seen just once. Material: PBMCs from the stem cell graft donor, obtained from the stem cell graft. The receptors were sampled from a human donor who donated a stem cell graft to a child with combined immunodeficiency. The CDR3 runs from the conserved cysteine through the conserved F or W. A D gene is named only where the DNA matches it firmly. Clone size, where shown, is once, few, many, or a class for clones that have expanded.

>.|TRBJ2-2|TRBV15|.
TGTGCCACCAGCAGGGGGGGAGTAGGGGCGCAGGTCGGGGAGCTGTTTTTT
CATSRGGVGAQVGELFF
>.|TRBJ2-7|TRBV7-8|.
TGTGCCAGCAGCTTAGACAGCTCCTTGGAGCAGTACTTC
CASSLDSSLEQYF
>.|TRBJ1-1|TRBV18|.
TGTGCCAGCTCGCCAACCATTATAAGCCCTGAAGCTTTCTTT
CASSPTIISPEAFF
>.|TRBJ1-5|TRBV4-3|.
TGCGCCAGCAGTCCTCAGAGGGGCCGGAGTCAGCCCCAGCATTTT
CASSPQRGRSQPQHF
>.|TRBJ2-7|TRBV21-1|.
TGTGCCAGCAGCAAAGCGCTTAGGAGACAGACCTACGAGCAGTACTTC
CASSKALRRQTYEQYF
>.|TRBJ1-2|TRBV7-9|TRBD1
TGTGCCAGCAGCCGTGCCGGGACAGGACTCTATGGCTACACCTTC
CASSRAGTGLYGYTF
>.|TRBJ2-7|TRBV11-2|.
TGTGCCAGCAGCTTAGTCAGGGCCCAGGGCGAGCAGTACTTC
CASSLVRAQGEQYF
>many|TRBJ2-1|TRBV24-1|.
TGTGCCACCAGTGATTTGCGGGGCAAAGGGTCCCACAATGAGCAGTTCTTC
CATSDLRGKGSHNEQFF
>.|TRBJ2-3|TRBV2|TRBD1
TGTGCCAGCAGCGGCAGGGGGATAGATACGCAGTATTTT
CASSGRGIDTQYF
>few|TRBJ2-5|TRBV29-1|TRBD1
TGCAGCGCTTTACAGGGGGCCGAGACCCAGTACTTC
CSALQGAETQYF
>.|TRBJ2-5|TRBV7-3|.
TGTGCCAGCAGCACTGCGGGCGGGGTTTTAGAGACCCAGTACTTC
CASSTAGGVLETQYF
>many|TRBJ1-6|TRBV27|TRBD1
TGTGCCAGCAGTTTACCGGGACAGGGTTTACCCCTCCACTTT
CASSLPGQGLPLHF
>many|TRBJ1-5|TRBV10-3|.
TGTGCCATCAGTGAGTCGAGGCCGGTAGGCCCCCAGCATTTT
CAISESRPVGPQHF
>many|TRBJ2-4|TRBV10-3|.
TGTGCCATCAGTGAGTCGAAGTCGAATTATCTAGCCAAAAACATTCAGTACTTC
CAISESKSNYLAKNIQYF
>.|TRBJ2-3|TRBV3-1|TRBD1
TGTGCCAGCAGCCAATACGGGACAGGCTTAAGCACAGATACGCAGTATTTT
CASSQYGTGLSTDTQYF
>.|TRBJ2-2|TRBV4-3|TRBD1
TGCGCCAGCAGCCAAGACCAGGGGGCGATCACCGGGGAGCTGTTTTTT
CASSQDQGAITGELFF
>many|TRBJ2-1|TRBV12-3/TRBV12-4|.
TGTGCCAGCCGCTCGACTGGGCCTAATGAGCAGTTCTTC
CASRSTGPNEQFF
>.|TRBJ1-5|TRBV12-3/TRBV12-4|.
TGTGCCAGCAGTTTCTACGGAGGGCCCCAGCATTTT
CASSFYGGPQHF
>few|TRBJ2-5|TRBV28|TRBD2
TGTGCCAGCAGGCACCGGGGGGGCAGGAGGCAAGAGACCCAGTACTTC
CASRHRGGRRQETQYF
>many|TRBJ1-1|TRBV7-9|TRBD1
TGTGCCAGCAGTTTCAATTCAGGGGGTGAAGCTTTCTTT
CASSFNSGGEAFF
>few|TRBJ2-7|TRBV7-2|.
TGTGCCAGCAGCTTAGTGTACACCTACGAGCAGTACTTC
CASSLVYTYEQYF
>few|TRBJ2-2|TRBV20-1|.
TGCAGTGCTAGACGGTGGATCCAAACCGGAAACACCGGGGAGCTGTTTTTT
CSARRWIQTGNTGELFF
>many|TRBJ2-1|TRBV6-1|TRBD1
TGTGCCAGTAGATCCGGGACAGAGACTTACAATGAGCAGTTCTTC
CASRSGTETYNEQFF
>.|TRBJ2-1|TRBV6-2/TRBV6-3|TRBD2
TGTGCCAGCAGTTACCTGGTGGTAGCGGGAGGGAATGAGCAGTTCTTC
CASSYLVVAGGNEQFF
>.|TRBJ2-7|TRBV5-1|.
TGCGCCAGCAGCCCCAGGAGCTCCTACGAGCAGTACTTC
CASSPRSSYEQYF
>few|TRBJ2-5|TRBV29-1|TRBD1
TGCAGCGTTGTCTCCAGGGGGCAAGAGACCCAGTACTTC
CSVVSRGQETQYF
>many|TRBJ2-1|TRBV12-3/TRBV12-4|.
TGTGCCAGCAGTTTGGGGGGAGGACCCAATGAGCAGTTCTTC
CASSLGGGPNEQFF
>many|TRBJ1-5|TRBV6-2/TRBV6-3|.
TGTGCCATCGGGGAGGGGCGAGGTCAGCCCCAGCATTTT
CAIGEGRGQPQHF
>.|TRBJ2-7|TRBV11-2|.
TGTGCCAGCAGCTTAGATACGGGGCTCCATATTCACTACGAGCAGTACTTC
CASSLDTGLHIHYEQYF
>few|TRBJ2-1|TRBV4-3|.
TGCGCCAGCAGCCAAGGAAGCTTGGGGCCCTACAATGAGCAGTTCTTC
CASSQGSLGPYNEQFF
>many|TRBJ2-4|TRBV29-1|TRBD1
TGCAGCGTGGGACAGGTCACAGAAAACATTCAGTACTTC
CSVGQVTENIQYF
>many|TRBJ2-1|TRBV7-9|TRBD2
TGTGCCAGCAGCCGAAGGGGACTAGCGGAGTACAATGAGCAGTTCTTC
CASSRRGLAEYNEQFF
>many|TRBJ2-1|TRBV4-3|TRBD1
TGCGCCAGCAGCCTAACGGGGACAGGTAACAATGAGCAGTTCTTC
CASSLTGTGNNEQFF